The rows below give T cell receptor beta chains drawn from one sample of a study of blood T cell repertoires in COVID-19. Produced via immunoSEQ multiplex PCR; TCRdb's table is partial and in-frame only. The sample holds more than 200,000 clones; 87% are singletons and the top ten take roughly 3%. Specimen: peripheral blood. The receptors were gathered from a man between 18 and 35 years old with active or convalescent COVID-19. The CDR3 runs from the conserved cysteine through the conserved F or W. The order of the fields is CDR3 protein, CDR3 DNA, J gene, D gene, V gene, clone size. D genes are given only for firm matches. Only some rows state a clone size, as once, few, many or a class for expanded clones.

CDR3: CASSPQGGNTGELFF
DNA: TGTGCCAGCTCACCACAAGGCGGTAACACCGGGGAGCTGTTTTTT
J: TRBJ2-2
D: -
V: TRBV18
size: once

CDR3: CASSSISGTYNEQFF
DNA: TGTGCCAGCAGTTCGATTAGCGGGACTTACAATGAGCAGTTCTTC
J: TRBJ2-1
D: TRBD2
V: TRBV27
size: once

CDR3: CASSPRAGGTDTQYF
DNA: TGTGCCAGCAGCCCGAGGGCGGGGGGAACAGATACGCAGTATTTT
J: TRBJ2-3
D: TRBD2
V: TRBV9
size: -

CDR3: CASSAPGQGIFTGELFF
DNA: TGTGCCAGCAGCGCGCCGGGACAGGGAATTTTCACCGGGGAGCTGTTTTTT
J: TRBJ2-2
D: TRBD1
V: TRBV9
size: -

CDR3: CASDSGTGYNQPQHF
DNA: TGTGCCAGCGATTCCGGGACAGGGTACAATCAGCCCCAGCATTTT
J: TRBJ1-5
D: TRBD1
V: TRBV6-5
size: once

CDR3: CASSLGAGQPQHF
DNA: TGTGCCAGCAGCTTAGGGGCCGGTCAGCCCCAGCATTTT
J: TRBJ1-5
D: -
V: TRBV7-7
size: -

CDR3: CAWSVNFEVARGTGPSPYYGYTF
DNA: TGTGCCTGGAGTGTAAACTTCGAGGTAGCCCGCGGGACTGGCCCCTCTCCTTACTATGGCTACACCTTC
J: TRBJ1-2
D: -
V: TRBV30
size: -

CDR3: CASSFGGVEGSPLHF
DNA: TGTGCCAGCAGCTTCGGCGGGGTAGAAGGGTCACCCCTCCACTTT
J: TRBJ1-6
D: -
V: TRBV9
size: -

CDR3: CATSGLTSANTGELFF
DNA: TGTGCCACCAGTGGTCTGACATCCGCGAACACCGGGGAGCTGTTTTTT
J: TRBJ2-2
D: -
V: TRBV24-1
size: -

CDR3: CASSPAGFDYGYTF
DNA: TGTGCCAGCTCACCGGCAGGATTTGACTATGGCTACACCTTC
J: TRBJ1-2
D: -
V: TRBV18
size: -

CDR3: CASSLSTGDRARETQYF
DNA: TGTGCCAGCAGTTTATCTACTGGGGACAGGGCGCGAGAGACCCAGTACTTC
J: TRBJ2-5
D: TRBD1
V: TRBV27
size: -

CDR3: CASSLGQGGGELFF
DNA: TGTGCCAGCAGCTTGGGACAGGGGGGCGGGGAGCTGTTTTTT
J: TRBJ2-2
D: TRBD1
V: TRBV5-4
size: -

CDR3: CASSRTGPSGNTIYF
DNA: TGCGCCAGCAGCCGAACAGGGCCGTCTGGAAACACCATATATTTT
J: TRBJ1-3
D: -
V: TRBV5-1
size: few

CDR3: CASSIPGLAGGYNEQFF
DNA: TGTGCCAGTAGTATTCCGGGACTAGCGGGGGGCTACAATGAGCAGTTCTTC
J: TRBJ2-1
D: TRBD2
V: TRBV19
size: -

CDR3: CASSGWGEETQYF
DNA: TGTGCCAGCAGCGGTTGGGGGGAAGAGACCCAGTACTTC
J: TRBJ2-5
D: -
V: TRBV5-4
size: -

CDR3: CATGTSGNEQFF
DNA: TGTGCCACGGGGACTAGCGGAAATGAGCAGTTCTTC
J: TRBJ2-1
D: TRBD2
V: TRBV10-3
size: -

CDR3: CASSHREDYGYTF
DNA: TGTGCCAGCAGTCACAGGGAAGACTATGGCTACACCTTC
J: TRBJ1-2
D: -
V: TRBV12-3/TRBV12-4
size: -

CDR3: CASSLEQGWDGYTF
DNA: TGCGCCAGCAGCCTCGAACAGGGGTGGGATGGCTACACCTTC
J: TRBJ1-2
D: TRBD1
V: TRBV5-1
size: few

CDR3: CASSIATGGQETQYF
DNA: TGTGCCAGTAGTATTGCGACAGGGGGACAAGAGACCCAGTACTTC
J: TRBJ2-5
D: TRBD1
V: TRBV19
size: -

CDR3: CASSSTRRGDTQYF
DNA: TGTGCCAGCAGCTCAACTAGGCGGGGAGATACGCAGTATTTT
J: TRBJ2-3
D: -
V: TRBV7-2
size: few

CDR3: CASSTGGYTDTQYF
DNA: TGTGCCAGTAGTACTGGGGGCTACACAGATACGCAGTATTTT
J: TRBJ2-3
D: -
V: TRBV19
size: -

CDR3: CATRWEGLSTNEKLFF
DNA: TGTGCCACCAGGTGGGAGGGGCTATCAACTAATGAAAAACTGTTTTTT
J: TRBJ1-4
D: -
V: TRBV15
size: -

CDR3: CASSLVRSEGYNEQFF
DNA: TGTGCCAGCAGTTTAGTCCGGTCGGAGGGTTACAATGAGCAGTTCTTC
J: TRBJ2-1
D: -
V: TRBV27
size: -

CDR3: CASSQGGGVGEKLFF
DNA: TGCGCCAGCAGCCAAGGGGGCGGGGTTGGTGAAAAACTGTTTTTT
J: TRBJ1-4
D: -
V: TRBV4-3
size: once

CDR3: CASSDWGGNTEAFF
DNA: TGTGCCAGCAGTGATTGGGGCGGGAACACTGAAGCTTTCTTT
J: TRBJ1-1
D: -
V: TRBV25-1
size: -

CDR3: CASSLNAVNTEAFF
DNA: TGTGCCAGCAGCTTAAATGCGGTGAACACTGAAGCTTTCTTT
J: TRBJ1-1
D: -
V: TRBV7-2
size: -

CDR3: CASSPGLAGGLSFTDTQYF
DNA: TGTGCCAGCAGTCCCGGACTAGCGGGGGGCCTTAGCTTCACAGATACGCAGTATTTT
J: TRBJ2-3
D: TRBD2
V: TRBV2
size: -

CDR3: CASSPGAREGRETQYF
DNA: TGTGCCAGCAGCCCCGGGGCGCGGGAGGGCCGAGAGACCCAGTACTTC
J: TRBJ2-5
D: TRBD2
V: TRBV11-2
size: -

CDR3: CASRDPGTGGGGYTF
DNA: TGTGCCAGCAGGGACCCTGGGACAGGGGGCGGGGGCTACACCTTC
J: TRBJ1-2
D: TRBD1
V: TRBV27
size: -

CDR3: CASSTRRRGVKTQYF
DNA: TGTGCCAGCAGTACCCGACGCAGGGGAGTGAAGACCCAGTACTTC
J: TRBJ2-5
D: -
V: TRBV6-5
size: -

CDR3: CASSFGAHTDTQYF
DNA: TGTGCCAGCAGCTTCGGAGCCCACACAGATACGCAGTATTTT
J: TRBJ2-3
D: -
V: TRBV7-9
size: few

CDR3: CAISESIGGRDGYTF
DNA: TGTGCCATCAGTGAGTCGATAGGGGGAAGGGATGGCTACACCTTC
J: TRBJ1-2
D: -
V: TRBV10-3
size: -

CDR3: CASSDWGLVGYEQYF
DNA: TGCGCCAGCAGTGATTGGGGACTAGTGGGGTACGAGCAGTACTTC
J: TRBJ2-7
D: TRBD2
V: TRBV10-1
size: -

CDR3: CASSQRQGYYGELFF
DNA: TGTGCCAGCAGCCAAAGACAGGGGTACTACGGGGAGCTGTTTTTT
J: TRBJ2-2
D: TRBD1
V: TRBV3-1/TRBV3-2
size: -

CDR3: CATSDPGQGGETQYF
DNA: TGTGCCACCAGTGACCCGGGACAGGGTGGGGAGACCCAGTACTTC
J: TRBJ2-5
D: TRBD1
V: TRBV24-1
size: -

CDR3: CASSVASDTQYF
DNA: TGTGCCAGCAGCGTAGCTTCAGATACGCAGTATTTT
J: TRBJ2-3
D: -
V: TRBV9
size: -

CDR3: CASSEIDRSNTEAFF
DNA: TGTGCCAGCAGTGAAATCGACAGGTCGAACACTGAAGCTTTCTTT
J: TRBJ1-1
D: -
V: TRBV6-1
size: -

CDR3: CASSTNSNQPQHF
DNA: TGTGCCAGCAGCACTAATAGCAATCAGCCCCAGCATTTT
J: TRBJ1-5
D: -
V: TRBV27
size: -

CDR3: CASSLVGGNEQFF
DNA: TGTGCCAGCAGCTTAGTGGGGGGAAATGAGCAGTTCTTC
J: TRBJ2-1
D: -
V: TRBV13
size: -

CDR3: CASNIIGAGGRDTQYF
DNA: TGTGCCAGCAATATTATTGGGGCGGGGGGGCGCGATACGCAGTATTTT
J: TRBJ2-3
D: TRBD2
V: TRBV27
size: once

CDR3: CASSWGGTGIGGYTF
DNA: TGTGCCAGCAGTTGGGGGGGGACAGGGATCGGTGGCTACACCTTC
J: TRBJ1-2
D: TRBD1
V: TRBV7-2
size: few

CDR3: CASSEVGGTGEHNEQFF
DNA: TGTGCCAGCAGTGAAGTAGGGGGGACAGGGGAACACAATGAGCAGTTCTTC
J: TRBJ2-1
D: TRBD1
V: TRBV6-1
size: -

CDR3: CASYPGLSNSPLHF
DNA: TGCGCCAGCTACCCGGGACTGAGCAATTCACCCCTCCACTTT
J: TRBJ1-6
D: -
V: TRBV5-1
size: -

CDR3: CASRGETATEAFF
DNA: TGCGCCAGCCGCGGCGAGACCGCCACTGAAGCTTTCTTT
J: TRBJ1-1
D: -
V: TRBV4-3
size: once

CDR3: CASSLQGTSGQFF
DNA: TGTGCCAGCAGCTTGCAGGGGACGTCGGGGCAGTTCTTC
J: TRBJ2-1
D: -
V: TRBV28
size: -

CDR3: CASSRIGDSSYEQYF
DNA: TGTGCCAGCAGCCGGATTGGGGACAGCTCCTACGAGCAGTACTTC
J: TRBJ2-7
D: TRBD1
V: TRBV7-6
size: -

CDR3: CASSLDAGVGEAFF
DNA: TGCGCCAGCAGCTTGGATGCAGGGGTAGGAGAAGCTTTCTTT
J: TRBJ1-1
D: -
V: TRBV5-1
size: -

CDR3: CATSDNRGLPTEAFF
DNA: TGTGCCACCAGTGACAACAGGGGGCTGCCCACTGAAGCTTTCTTT
J: TRBJ1-1
D: TRBD1
V: TRBV24-1
size: few

CDR3: CATSRDGREQFF
DNA: TGTGCCACCAGCAGAGATGGGCGTGAGCAGTTCTTC
J: TRBJ2-1
D: -
V: TRBV15
size: -

CDR3: CASSPDSGRATYEQYF
DNA: TGTGCCAGCAGCCCTGATAGCGGGAGGGCTACCTACGAGCAGTACTTC
J: TRBJ2-7
D: TRBD2
V: TRBV5-4
size: -

CDR3: CASSLQNSEQYF
DNA: TGTGCCAGCAGCTTACAGAATTCCGAGCAGTACTTC
J: TRBJ2-7
D: -
V: TRBV7-2
size: -

CDR3: CASSQARDTEAFF
DNA: TGTGCCAGCAGCCAAGCGCGGGACACTGAAGCTTTCTTT
J: TRBJ1-1
D: -
V: TRBV3-1/TRBV3-2
size: once

CDR3: CASSLFRGGQPQHF
DNA: TGTGCCAGCAGTTTATTTAGAGGAGGTCAGCCCCAGCATTTT
J: TRBJ1-5
D: -
V: TRBV27
size: -

CDR3: CASRLYTTDSAYGYTF
DNA: TGTGCCAGCAGGCTATATACTACGGACAGTGCCTATGGCTACACCTTC
J: TRBJ1-2
D: -
V: TRBV2
size: -